This TCR beta chain came from a study of blood T cell repertoires in COVID-19. Here immunoSEQ multiplex PCR was the method, and the copy in TCRdb shows in-frame clones only, minus some. Among some 200,000 clones listed, about 81% were seen once. The sequenced material came from peripheral blood. This TCR was recovered from a woman between 70 and 85 years old with COVID-19, enrolled during active disease.

CDR3 sequence (DNA): TGCGCCAGCAGCTATAGCGGCCTTTCCTACAATGAGCAGTTCTTC. Translating it yields CASSYSGLSYNEQFF. The chain couples TRBV5-1 to TRBJ2-1; possible D gene TRBD2, 6 bases. The germline V gene encodes CDR1 SGHRS and CDR2 YFSETQ. The CDR3 contains 15 residues. V was shortened by 3 bases and J by 1 base, with 11 bases between the two germline ends. Full variable domain (remainder filled in from reference TRBV5-1 and TRBJ2-1): KAGVTQTPRYLIKTRGQQVTLSCSPISGHRSVSWYQQTPGQGLQFLFEYFSETQRNKGNFPGRFSGRQFSNSRSEMNVSTLELGDSALYLCASSYSGLSYNEQFFGPGTRLTVL.